This T cell receptor beta chain appears in the sequencing data of a study of cytomegalovirus exposure and HLA in healthy donors. Study at large: Early released data comprised around 85 million unique TCRs from HLA-typed donors.

As to this clone: Its target is not known.

The PCR was carried out with 60 Vbeta primers and 13 Jbeta primers. Profiling relied on immunoSEQ multiplex PCR, and the TCRdb table lists in-frame clones only, not all of them. Of roughly 97,000 clones in the sample, 81% were seen once. Looked up from germline, CDR1 is LNHDA and CDR2 is SQIVND (reference sequence). This CDR3 contains 14 residues. V dropped 4 bases and J dropped 14 bases, with 18 bases sitting between them. Findings and caveats of the study: In terms of immune exposure information, only CMV serostatus was available.

Specimen: PBMCs. The sequence was obtained from a man in his forties in good health and CMV-seropositive. This chain joins TRBV19 and TRBJ1-6, with D maybe TRBD1 (6 bases). This CDR3 is CASSTGTLHGALHF. In DNA form, the CDR3 reads TGTGCCAGTAGTACCGGGACACTCCACGGGGCCCTCCACTTT.